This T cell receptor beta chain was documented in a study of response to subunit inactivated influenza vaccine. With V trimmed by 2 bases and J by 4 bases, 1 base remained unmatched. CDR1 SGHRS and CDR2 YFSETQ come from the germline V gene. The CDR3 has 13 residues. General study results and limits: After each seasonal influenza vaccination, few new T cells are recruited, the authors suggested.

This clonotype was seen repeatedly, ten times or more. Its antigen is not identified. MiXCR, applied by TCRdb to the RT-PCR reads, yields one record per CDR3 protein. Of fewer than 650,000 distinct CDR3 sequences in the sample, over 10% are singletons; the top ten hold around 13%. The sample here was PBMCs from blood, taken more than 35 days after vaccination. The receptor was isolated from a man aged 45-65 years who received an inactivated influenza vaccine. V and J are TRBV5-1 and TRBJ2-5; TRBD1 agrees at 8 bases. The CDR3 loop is CASSLQGGETQYF. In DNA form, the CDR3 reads TGCGCCAGCAGCTTACAGGGGGGAGAGACCCAGTACTTC.